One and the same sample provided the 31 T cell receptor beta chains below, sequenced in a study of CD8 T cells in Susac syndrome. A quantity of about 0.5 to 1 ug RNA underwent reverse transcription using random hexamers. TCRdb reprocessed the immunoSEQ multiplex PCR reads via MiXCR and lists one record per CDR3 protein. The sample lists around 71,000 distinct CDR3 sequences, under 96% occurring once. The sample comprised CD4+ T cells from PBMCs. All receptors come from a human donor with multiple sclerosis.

CDR3 region: CASSYFTGAYEQYF. For the CDR3, the DNA is TGTGCCAGCAGTTACTTTACAGGGGCCTACGAGCAGTACTTC. The chain carries TRBV6-5 and TRBJ2-7, with 7 bases lining up with TRBD1. With 1 base clipped from V and 2 bases from J, the junction kept 2 bases outside the gene matches. The CDR3 is 14 amino acids. From germline, CDR1 is MNHEY and CDR2 SVGAGI.

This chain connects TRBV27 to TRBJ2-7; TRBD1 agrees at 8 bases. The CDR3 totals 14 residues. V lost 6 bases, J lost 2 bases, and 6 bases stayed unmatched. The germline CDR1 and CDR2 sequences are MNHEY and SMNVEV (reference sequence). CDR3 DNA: TGTGCCAGCAGAAACCCGGACAGGGCCTACGAGCAGTACTTC. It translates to CASRNPDRAYEQYF.

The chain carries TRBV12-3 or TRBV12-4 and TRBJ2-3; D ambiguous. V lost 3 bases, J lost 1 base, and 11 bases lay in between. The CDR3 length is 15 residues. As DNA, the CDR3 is TGTGCCAGCAGTTTCCTCAGGTTCGGCACAGATACGCAGTATTTT. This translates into CASSFLRFGTDTQYF.

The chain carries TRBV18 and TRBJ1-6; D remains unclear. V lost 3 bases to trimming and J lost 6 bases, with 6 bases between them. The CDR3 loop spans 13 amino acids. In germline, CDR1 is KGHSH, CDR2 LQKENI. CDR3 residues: CASSPVGNSPLHF. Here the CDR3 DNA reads TGTGCCAGCTCACCCGTCGGTAATTCACCCCTCCACTTT. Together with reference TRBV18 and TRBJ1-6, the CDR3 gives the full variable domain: NAGVMQNPRHLVRRRGQEARLRCSPMKGHSHVYWYRQLPEEGLKFMVYLQKENIIDESGMPKERFSAEFPKEGPSILRIQQVVRGDSAAYFCASSPVGNSPLHFGNGTRLTVT.

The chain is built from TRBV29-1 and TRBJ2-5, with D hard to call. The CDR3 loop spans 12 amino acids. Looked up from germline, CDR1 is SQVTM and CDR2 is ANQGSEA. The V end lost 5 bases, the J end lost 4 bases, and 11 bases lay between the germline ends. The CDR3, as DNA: TGCAGCGTTAGACATCCTGGAGAGACCCAGTACTTC. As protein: CSVRHPGETQYF.

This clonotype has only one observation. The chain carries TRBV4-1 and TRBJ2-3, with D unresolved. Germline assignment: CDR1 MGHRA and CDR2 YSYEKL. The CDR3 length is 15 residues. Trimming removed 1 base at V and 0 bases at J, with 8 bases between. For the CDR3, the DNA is TGCGCCAGCAGCCAAGGGAAAGCTAGCACAGATACGCAGTATTTT. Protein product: CASSQGKASTDTQYF.

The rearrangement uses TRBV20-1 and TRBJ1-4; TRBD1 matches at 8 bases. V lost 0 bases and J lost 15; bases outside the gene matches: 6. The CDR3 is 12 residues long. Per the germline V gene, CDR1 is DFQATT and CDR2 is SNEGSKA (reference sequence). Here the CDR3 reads CSARETGESLFF. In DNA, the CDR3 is TGCAGTGCTAGAGAGACAGGGGAATCATTGTTTTTT.

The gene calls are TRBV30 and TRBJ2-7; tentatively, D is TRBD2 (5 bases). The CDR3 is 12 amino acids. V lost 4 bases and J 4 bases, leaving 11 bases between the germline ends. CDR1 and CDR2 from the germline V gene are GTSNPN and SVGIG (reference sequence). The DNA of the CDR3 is TGTGCCTGGAACGGGGATGCGTACGAGCAGTACTTC. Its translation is CAWNGDAYEQYF.

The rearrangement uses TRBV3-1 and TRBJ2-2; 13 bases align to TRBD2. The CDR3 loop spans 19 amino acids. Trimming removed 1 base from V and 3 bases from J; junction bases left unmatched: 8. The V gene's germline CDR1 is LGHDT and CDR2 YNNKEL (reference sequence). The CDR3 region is CASSQAARGLAGDTGELFF. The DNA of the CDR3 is TGTGCCAGCAGCCAAGCGGCTCGTGGACTAGCGGGGGACACCGGGGAGCTGTTTTTT.

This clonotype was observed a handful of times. Here the CDR3 DNA reads TGTGCCAGCAGCTTATCCACAGATACGCAGTATTTT. This gives the protein CASSLSTDTQYF. The V gene is TRBV7-9, the J gene TRBJ2-3; D ambiguous. Deletions cut 2 bases from V and 2 bases from J, with 2 bases between. The CDR3 runs to 12 residues. The germline V gene encodes CDR1 SEHNR and CDR2 FQNEAQ (reference sequence).

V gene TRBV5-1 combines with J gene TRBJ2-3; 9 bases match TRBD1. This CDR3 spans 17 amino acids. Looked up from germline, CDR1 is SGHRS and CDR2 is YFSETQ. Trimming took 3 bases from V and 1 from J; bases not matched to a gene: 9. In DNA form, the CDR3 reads TGCGCCAGCAGCTCGCTCACAGGGGGCGATGGCACAGATACGCAGTATTTT. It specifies CASSSLTGGDGTDTQYF.

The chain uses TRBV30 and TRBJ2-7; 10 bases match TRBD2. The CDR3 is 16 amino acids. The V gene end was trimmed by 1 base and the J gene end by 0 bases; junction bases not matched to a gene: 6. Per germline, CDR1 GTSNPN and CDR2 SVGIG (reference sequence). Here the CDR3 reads CAWSDLLAGASYEQYF. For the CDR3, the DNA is TGTGCCTGGAGTGATCTCCTAGCGGGGGCCTCCTACGAGCAGTACTTC.

In DNA, the CDR3 is TGTGCCAGCAGCGTAGCAGGGGACACTGAAGCTTTCTTT. Translation gives CASSVAGDTEAFF. The V gene is TRBV9, the J gene TRBJ1-1, with D possibly matching TRBD1 (6 bases). CDR3 length: 13 residues. CDR1 and CDR2 (germline): SGDLS, YYNGEE. The ends were cut back, 0 bases at V and 3 bases at J, with 6 bases in the middle.

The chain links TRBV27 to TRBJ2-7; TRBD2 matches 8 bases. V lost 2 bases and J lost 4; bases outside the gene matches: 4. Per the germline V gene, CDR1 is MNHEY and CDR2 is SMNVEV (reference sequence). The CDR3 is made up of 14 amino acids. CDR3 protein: CASSLRGGWYEQYF. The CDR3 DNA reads TGTGCCAGCAGTTTACGGGGGGGCTGGTACGAGCAGTACTTC.

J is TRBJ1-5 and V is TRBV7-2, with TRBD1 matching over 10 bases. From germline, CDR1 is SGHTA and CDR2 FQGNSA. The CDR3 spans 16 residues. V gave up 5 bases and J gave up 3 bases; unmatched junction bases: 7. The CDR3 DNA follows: TGTGCCAGCAGCAAAAGACAGGGGGCGACCAATCAGCCCCAGCATTTT. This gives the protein CASSKRQGATNQPQHF.

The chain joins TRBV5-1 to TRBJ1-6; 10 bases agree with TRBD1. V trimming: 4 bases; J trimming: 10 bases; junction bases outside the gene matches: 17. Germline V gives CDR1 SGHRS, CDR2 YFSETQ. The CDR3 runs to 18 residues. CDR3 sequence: CASSLRGTGANAPSPLHF. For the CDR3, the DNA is TGCGCCAGCAGCCTGCGTGGGACAGGGGCTAATGCCCCCTCACCCCTCCACTTT.

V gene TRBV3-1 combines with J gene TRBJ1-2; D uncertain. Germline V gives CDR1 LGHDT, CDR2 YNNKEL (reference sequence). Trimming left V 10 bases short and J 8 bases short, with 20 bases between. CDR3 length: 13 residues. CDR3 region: CATQAIGSRGYTF. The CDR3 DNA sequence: TGTGCCACCCAGGCGATAGGGTCGAGAGGCTACACCTTC. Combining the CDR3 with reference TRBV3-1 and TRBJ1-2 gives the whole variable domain DTAVSQTPKYLVTQMGNDKSIKCEQNLGHDTMYWYKQDSKKFLKIMFSYNNKELIINETVPNRFSPKSPDKAHLNLHINSLELGDSAVYFCATQAIGSRGYTFGSGTRLTVV.

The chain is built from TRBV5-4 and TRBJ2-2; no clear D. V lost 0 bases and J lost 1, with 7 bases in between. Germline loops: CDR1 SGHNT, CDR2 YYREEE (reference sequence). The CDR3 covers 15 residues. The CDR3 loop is CASSLDGQNTGELFF. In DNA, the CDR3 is TGTGCCAGCAGCTTGGACGGCCAGAACACCGGGGAGCTGTTTTTT.

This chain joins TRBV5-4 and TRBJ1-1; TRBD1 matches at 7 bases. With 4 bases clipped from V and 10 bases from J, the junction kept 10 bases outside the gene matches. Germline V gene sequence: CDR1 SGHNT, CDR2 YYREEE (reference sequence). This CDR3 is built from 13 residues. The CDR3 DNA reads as TGTGCCAGCAGCGATATTACGACAGGGCCAGCTTTCTTT. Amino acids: CASSDITTGPAFF.

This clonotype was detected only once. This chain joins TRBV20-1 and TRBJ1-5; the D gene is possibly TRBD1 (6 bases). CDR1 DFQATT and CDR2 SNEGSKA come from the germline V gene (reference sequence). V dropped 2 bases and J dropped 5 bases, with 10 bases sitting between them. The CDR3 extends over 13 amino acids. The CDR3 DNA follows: TGCAGTGCTAGACCAAACAGGGATCAGCCCCAGCATTTT. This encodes CSARPNRDQPQHF.

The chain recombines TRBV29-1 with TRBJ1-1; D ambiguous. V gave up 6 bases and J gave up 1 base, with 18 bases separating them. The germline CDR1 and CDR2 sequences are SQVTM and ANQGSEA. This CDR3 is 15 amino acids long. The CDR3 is CSVAPQNLPNTEAFF. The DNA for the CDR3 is TGCAGCGTCGCCCCCCAAAATCTACCGAACACTGAAGCTTTCTTT.

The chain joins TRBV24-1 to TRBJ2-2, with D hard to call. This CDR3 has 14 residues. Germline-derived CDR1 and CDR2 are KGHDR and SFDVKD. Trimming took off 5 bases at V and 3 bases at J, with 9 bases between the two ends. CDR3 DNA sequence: TGTGCCACCAGTGGTAGAGGTCACACCGGGGAGCTGTTTTTT. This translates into CATSGRGHTGELFF.

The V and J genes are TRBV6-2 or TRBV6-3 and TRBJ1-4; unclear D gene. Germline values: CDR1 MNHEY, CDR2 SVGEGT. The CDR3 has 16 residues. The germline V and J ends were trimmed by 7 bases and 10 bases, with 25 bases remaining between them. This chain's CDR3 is CASTPDASGNTRKLFF. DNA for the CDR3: TGTGCCAGCACCCCGGACGCCAGCGGCAACACTCGAAAACTGTTTTTT.

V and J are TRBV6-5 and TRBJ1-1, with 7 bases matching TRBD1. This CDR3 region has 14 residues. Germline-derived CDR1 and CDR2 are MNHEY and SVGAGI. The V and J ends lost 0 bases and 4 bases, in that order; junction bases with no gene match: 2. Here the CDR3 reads CASSYSAGGTEAFF. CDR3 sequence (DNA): TGTGCCAGCAGTTACTCCGCAGGGGGCACTGAAGCTTTCTTT.

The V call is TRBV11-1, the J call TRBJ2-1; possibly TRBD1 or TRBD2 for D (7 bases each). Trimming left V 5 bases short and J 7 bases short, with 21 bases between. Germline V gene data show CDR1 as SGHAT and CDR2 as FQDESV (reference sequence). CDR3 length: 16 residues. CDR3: CASSPRQGGTRNEQFF. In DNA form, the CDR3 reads TGTGCCAGCAGCCCCAGACAGGGAGGGACACGGAATGAGCAGTTCTTC.

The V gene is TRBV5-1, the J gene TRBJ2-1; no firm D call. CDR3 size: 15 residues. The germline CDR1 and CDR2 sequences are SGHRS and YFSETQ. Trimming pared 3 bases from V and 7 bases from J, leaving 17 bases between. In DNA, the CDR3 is TGCGCCAGCAGCTCCCCACGGGTTCCGGCAAATGAGCAGTTCTTC. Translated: CASSSPRVPANEQFF.

Here the CDR3 DNA reads TGTGCCAGCAGTTTAGCGGGGCTGGGGGAGACCCAGTACTTC. Its translation is CASSLAGLGETQYF. V usage is TRBV28 and J usage is TRBJ2-5, with D perhaps TRBD2 (6 bases). The germline V and J ends were trimmed by 2 bases and 5 bases, with 12 bases remaining between them. The CDR3 has 14 residues. Germline lookup yields CDR1 MDHEN and CDR2 SYDVKM.

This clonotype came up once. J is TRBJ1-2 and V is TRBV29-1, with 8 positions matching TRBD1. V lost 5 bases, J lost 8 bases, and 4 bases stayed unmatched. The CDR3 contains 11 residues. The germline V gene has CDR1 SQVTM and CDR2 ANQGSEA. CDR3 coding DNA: TGCAGCGTTCGAGACAGGGGAGGCTACACCTTC. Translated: CSVRDRGGYTF.

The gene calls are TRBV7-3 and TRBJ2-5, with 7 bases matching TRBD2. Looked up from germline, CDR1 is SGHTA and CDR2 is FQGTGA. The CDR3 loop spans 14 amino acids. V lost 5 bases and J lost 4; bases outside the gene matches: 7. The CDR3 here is CASSPRGGGETQYF. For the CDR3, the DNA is TGTGCCAGCAGCCCCCGGGGCGGGGGAGAGACCCAGTACTTC.

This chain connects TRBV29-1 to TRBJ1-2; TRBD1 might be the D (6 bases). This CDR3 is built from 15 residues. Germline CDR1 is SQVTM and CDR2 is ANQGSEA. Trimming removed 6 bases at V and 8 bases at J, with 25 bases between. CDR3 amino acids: CSVRTRGGEPSGYTF. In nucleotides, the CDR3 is TGCAGCGTGCGAACCAGGGGTGGGGAACCATCGGGCTACACCTTC.

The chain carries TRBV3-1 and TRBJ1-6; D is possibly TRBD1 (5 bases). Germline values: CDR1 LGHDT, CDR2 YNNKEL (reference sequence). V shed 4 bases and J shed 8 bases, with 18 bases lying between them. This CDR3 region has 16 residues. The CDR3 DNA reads TGTGCCAGCAGCCCCAGAGTAGACAGTTCGTATTCACCCCTCCACTTT. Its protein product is CASSPRVDSSYSPLHF.